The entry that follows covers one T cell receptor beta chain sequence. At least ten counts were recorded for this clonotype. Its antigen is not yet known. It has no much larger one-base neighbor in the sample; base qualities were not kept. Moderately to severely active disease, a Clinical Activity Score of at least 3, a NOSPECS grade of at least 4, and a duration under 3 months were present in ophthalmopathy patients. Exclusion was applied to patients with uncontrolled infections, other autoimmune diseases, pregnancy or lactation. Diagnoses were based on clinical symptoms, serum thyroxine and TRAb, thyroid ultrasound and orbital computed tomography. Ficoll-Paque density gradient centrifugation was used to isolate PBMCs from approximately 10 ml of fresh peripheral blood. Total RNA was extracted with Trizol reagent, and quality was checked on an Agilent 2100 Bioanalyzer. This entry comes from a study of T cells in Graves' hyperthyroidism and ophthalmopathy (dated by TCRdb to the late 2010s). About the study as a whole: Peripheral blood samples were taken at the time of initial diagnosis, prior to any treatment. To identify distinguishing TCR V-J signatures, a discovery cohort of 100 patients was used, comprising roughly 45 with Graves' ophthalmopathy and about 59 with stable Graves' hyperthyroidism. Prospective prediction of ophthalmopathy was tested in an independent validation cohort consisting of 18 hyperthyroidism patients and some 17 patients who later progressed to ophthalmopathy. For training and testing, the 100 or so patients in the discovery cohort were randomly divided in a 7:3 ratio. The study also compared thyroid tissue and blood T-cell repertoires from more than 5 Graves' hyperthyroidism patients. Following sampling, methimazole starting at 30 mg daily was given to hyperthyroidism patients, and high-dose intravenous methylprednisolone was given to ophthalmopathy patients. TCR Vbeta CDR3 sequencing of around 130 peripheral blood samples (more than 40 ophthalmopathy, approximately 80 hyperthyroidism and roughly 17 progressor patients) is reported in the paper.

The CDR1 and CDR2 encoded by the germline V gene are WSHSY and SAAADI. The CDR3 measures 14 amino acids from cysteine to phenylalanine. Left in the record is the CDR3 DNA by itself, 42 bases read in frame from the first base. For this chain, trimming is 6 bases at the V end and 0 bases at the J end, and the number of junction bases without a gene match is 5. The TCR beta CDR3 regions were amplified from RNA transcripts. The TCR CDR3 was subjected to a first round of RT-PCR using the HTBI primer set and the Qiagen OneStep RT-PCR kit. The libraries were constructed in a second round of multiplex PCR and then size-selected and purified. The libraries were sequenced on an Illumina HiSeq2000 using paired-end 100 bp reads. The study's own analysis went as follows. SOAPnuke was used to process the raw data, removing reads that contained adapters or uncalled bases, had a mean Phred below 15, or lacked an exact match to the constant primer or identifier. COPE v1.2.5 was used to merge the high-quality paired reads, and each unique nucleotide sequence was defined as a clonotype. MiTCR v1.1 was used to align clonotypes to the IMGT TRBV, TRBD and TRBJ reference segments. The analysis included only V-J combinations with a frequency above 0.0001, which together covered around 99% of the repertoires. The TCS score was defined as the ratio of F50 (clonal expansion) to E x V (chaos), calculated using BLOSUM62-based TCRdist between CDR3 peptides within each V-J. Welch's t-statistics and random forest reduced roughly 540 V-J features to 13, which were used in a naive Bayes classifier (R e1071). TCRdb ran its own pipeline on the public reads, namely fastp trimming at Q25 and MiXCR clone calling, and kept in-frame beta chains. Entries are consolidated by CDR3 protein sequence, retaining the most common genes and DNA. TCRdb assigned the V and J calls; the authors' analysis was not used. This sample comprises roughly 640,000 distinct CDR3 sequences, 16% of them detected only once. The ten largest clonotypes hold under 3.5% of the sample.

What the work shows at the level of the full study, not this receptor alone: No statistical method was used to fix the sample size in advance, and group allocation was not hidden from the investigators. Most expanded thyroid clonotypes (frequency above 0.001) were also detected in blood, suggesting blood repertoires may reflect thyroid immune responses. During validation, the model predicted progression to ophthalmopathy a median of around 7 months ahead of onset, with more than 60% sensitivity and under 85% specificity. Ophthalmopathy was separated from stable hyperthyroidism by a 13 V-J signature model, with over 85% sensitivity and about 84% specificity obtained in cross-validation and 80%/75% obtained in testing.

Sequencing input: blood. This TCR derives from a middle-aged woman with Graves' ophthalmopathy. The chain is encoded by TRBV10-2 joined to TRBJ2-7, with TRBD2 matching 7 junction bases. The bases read TGCGCCAGCAGGTCCGGGACTACCTCCTACGAGCAGTACTTC. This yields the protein CASRSGTTSYEQYF.